This T cell receptor (beta chain) was identified in a study of spatial heterogeneity in lung cancer. For the study at large: Counts of TCR transcripts in tumor regions correlated strongly with a T cell module score (derived from matched bulk RNA-seq).

Trimming took 8 bases from V and 0 from J, leaving 14 bases between them. This CDR3 contains 14 residues. The sample's time point: sample taken at primary tumor resection. Every molecule of TCR cDNA had its own unique molecular identifier. TCRdb used MiXCR to reprocess the 5' RACE reads, holding one entry per CDR3 protein. The table lists about 100,000 distinct CDR3 sequences, 3.5% to 5% of them singletons. This clonotype was found many times. The antigen is unknown. Whole-study findings and limits: Alpha chain coverage of tumor T cells was estimated at approximately 6.8%, and beta chain coverage at around 14%. The study found that expanded intratumoral alpha and beta TCR counts tracked tumor mutation counts.

The material sequenced was lung tumor tissue, taken at surgery. This sequence joins TRBV12-3 or TRBV12-4 and TRBJ2-7, with D possibly TRBD1 on 5 matching bases. This receptor was taken from a male donor with early-stage non-small cell lung cancer. DNA of the CDR3: TGTGCCAGCGGCCGACAGCGAAGCTCCTACGAGCAGTACTTC. Protein sequence: CASGRQRSSYEQYF.